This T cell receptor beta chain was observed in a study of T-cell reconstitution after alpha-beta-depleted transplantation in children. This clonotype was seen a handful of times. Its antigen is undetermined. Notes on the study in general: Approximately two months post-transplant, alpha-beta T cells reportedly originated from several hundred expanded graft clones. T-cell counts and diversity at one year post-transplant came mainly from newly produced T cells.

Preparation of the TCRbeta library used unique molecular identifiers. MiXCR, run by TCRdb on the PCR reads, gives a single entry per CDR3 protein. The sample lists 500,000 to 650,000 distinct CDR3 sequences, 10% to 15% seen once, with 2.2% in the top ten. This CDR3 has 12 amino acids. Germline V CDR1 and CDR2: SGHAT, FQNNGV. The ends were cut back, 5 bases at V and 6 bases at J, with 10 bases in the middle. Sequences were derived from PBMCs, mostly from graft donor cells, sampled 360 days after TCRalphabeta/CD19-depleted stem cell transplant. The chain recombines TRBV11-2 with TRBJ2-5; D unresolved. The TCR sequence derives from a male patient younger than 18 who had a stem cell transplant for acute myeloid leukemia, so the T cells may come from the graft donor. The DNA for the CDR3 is TGTGCCAGCAGCGCGAAGGGAAAGACCCAGTACTTC. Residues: CASSAKGKTQYF.